Detailed here is one TCR beta chain. What this receptor recognizes is not known. Base qualities are not recorded, but no much larger clone differs from it by a single base. The donors were roughly 39 Caucasian individuals from Russia, aged roughly 6 to 100 years, who were systemically healthy. Approximately 10 milliliters of peripheral blood were collected from each donor into EDTA-treated Vacutainer tubes. Ficoll-Paque density-gradient centrifugation was used to isolate PBMCs, with at least 7 million per sample. Trizol reagent was used to extract total RNA from the PBMCs, yielding at least 5.5 micrograms per sample. The percentages of naive CD45RAhigh/CD27high T cells were determined by flow cytometry on a PBMC aliquot from every donor. The germline ends are 14 bases apart after V is trimmed by 5 bases and J by 6 bases. CDR1 and CDR2 (SGHAT, FQNNGV) derive from the germline V gene. Taken from cysteine to phenylalanine, the CDR3 has 14 residues. Just the 42-base CDR3 DNA is kept, in frame starting at base 1.

This entry belongs to a study of blood T cells in healthy people across ages (dated by TCRdb to about 2015). For the study in its entirety: In model experiments, roughly one uniquely barcoded TCR beta cDNA molecule per two T cells was captured by template switching. To track age-related changes in TCR beta repertoire diversity, the study relied on deep sequencing normalized with unique cDNA molecular identifiers. The donors were divided into four age groups: young (average around 16 years), middle-aged (approximately 39), aged (roughly 66) and long-lived (more than 75). Two additional independent replicas of 1 million unique cDNA reads from the same blood draw were analyzed for two donors (one aged 18 to 29 and one aged 80 or older). What the research found in general, with its limitations: The CMV infection status of donors was not known, potentially confounding age-related changes in expanded clonotypes. Total diversity estimates from one million sequenced T cells were considered lower bounds and underestimates. Observed TCR beta diversity per million T cells fell roughly linearly with age, and a significant reduction was already apparent by age about 36. A strong correlation was found between observed TCR beta diversity and the percentage of naive T cells measured by flow cytometry. Compared with the aged group, the long-lived group had more naive CD4+ T cells, fewer expanded clones and increased TCR diversity, suggesting age selection. Since profiling was done on bulk unsorted PBMCs, naive and antigen-experienced compartments could not be conclusively compared.

Receptor libraries were prepared by 5' RACE. The sample was run on an Illumina HiSeq 2500. The second PCR ran for roughly 6 to 11 cycles and used a J-beta primer mix along with a sample-barcoded 5' primer. A template-switch 5' adaptor carrying 12 random nucleotides introduced a unique molecular identifier onto each TCR beta cDNA molecule. Each sample yielded at least 2.5 million CDR3-containing paired-end reads. The Mint cDNA synthesis kit, primed by a TRBC-specific oligonucleotide, was used to synthesize first-strand cDNA from all RNA. Following uracil-DNA glycosylase treatment, a first 18-cycle PCR with universal primers M1SS and BC2_uni_R was performed on all cDNA. In the paper's pipeline: Normalization of each sample was performed by random selection of 1 million high-quality reads, each carrying a distinct molecular identifier. Instead of being binned into consensus sequences, reads that shared molecular identifiers were thrown out. MiTCR, with a Q25 quality threshold and the strictest error-elimination algorithm, was used for CDR3 identification, clonotype clustering and error correction. A nonparametric unseen species model with Euler transformation was used to estimate a lower bound on total TCR beta diversity. TCRdb redid the processing of the public reads, applying fastp at Q25 and MiXCR, and retained in-frame beta chains. Identical CDR3 protein sequences are pooled into one entry, listed with their most common genes and DNA. Here the V and J calls rest on TCRdb's processing, not on the authors' analysis. The sample table records roughly 800,000 distinct CDR3 sequences; roughly 25% of these occur just once. The ten largest clones represent 9.4% of the sample.

This sample also belongs to another study, concerning T cells of mothers and their children. That second report states: Nine systemically healthy Caucasian individuals served as donors, namely three mothers together with their six children. cDNA synthesis consumed the entire amount of extracted RNA, loaded at 1.5 ug RNA in each 15 ul reaction. Sample barcodes and 2-4 random nucleotides were added via the M1S primer in the second PCR. Over 8 million TCR beta CDR3 reads were obtained for each mother, and 2.5 million to 3 million reads were obtained for each child. Thymic selection similarly shapes TCR recombination output in related and unrelated pairs, with minor effect from inherited differences. Normalized repertoire overlap was always found to be slightly, but never significantly, higher in related mother-child pairs than in unrelated mother-child pairs. No persistent microchimeric T cell clones were found, with a detection sensitivity of approximately 100 clones per million clonotypes. The study used deep NGS to compare TCR beta repertoires of mothers and children, seeking features distinguishing related mother-child pairs from unrelated individuals. Mothers averaged roughly 36 +/- 4 years of age and children averaged roughly 12 +/- 4 years. After adapter ligation with NEBNext reagents, the libraries were sequenced on Illumina HiSeq 2000 with 100+100 nt paired-end reads. To prevent cross-contamination, the mother and child libraries were prepared a month apart and were sequenced in separate runs. Each donor had between about 500,000 and 2,100,000 distinct TCR beta clonotypes identified. Naive TCR beta clonotypes were estimated from low-frequency clonotypes matched to each donor's FACS-determined naive share, without sorting.

The sample comprised blood. The TCR was taken from a boy aged 5 to 17 in good health. The sequence links TRBV11-2 to TRBJ2-1; a tentative D call is TRBD2 (6 bases match). CDR3 loop: CASSGVRGSNEQFF. The DNA reads as follows: TGTGCCAGCAGCGGGGTTCGGGGGAGCAATGAGCAGTTCTTC.